These T cell receptor beta chains were read from a single sample in a study of shared clonotypes between healthy human individuals. The method was immunoSEQ multiplex PCR; TCRdb's version includes in-frame clones alone and lacks a portion of them. Among millions of clones listed, approximately 94% were seen once. The sequencing sample was made of naive CD8+ T cells sorted from blood. The receptors were sampled from a man younger than 30 in good health. Each CDR3 is given with its conserved first and last residue. A D gene is named only where the DNA matches it firmly. Clone size appears in some rows only: once, few, many, or a class for an expanded clone.

cdr3_length	clone_size	j_call	v_call	d_call	cdr3_aa	cdr3_nt
15	.	TRBJ2-7	TRBV4-3	TRBD2	CASSQGASGPYEQYF	TGCGCCAGCAGCCAAGGGGCTAGCGGCCCCTACGAGCAGTACTTC
14	.	TRBJ2-7	TRBV28	TRBD1	CASSSDRVVNEQYF	TGTGCCAGCAGTTCCGACAGGGTAGTTAACGAGCAGTACTTC
14	.	TRBJ2-3	TRBV28	.	CASSPRDGTDTQYF	TGTGCCAGCAGTCCACGAGACGGTACAGATACGCAGTATTTT
10	.	TRBJ1-2	TRBV28	.	CAVGDNGYTF	TGTGCCGTCGGGGACAATGGCTACACCTTC
14	once	TRBJ1-1	TRBV6-4	TRBD1	CASRKGQGASEAFF	TGTGCCAGCAGGAAGGGACAGGGGGCTTCCGAAGCTTTCTTT
16	.	TRBJ2-7	TRBV27	.	CASSLSPGTASYEQYF	TGTGCCAGCAGTTTATCCCCCGGGACCGCATCCTACGAGCAGTACTTC
15	.	TRBJ2-7	TRBV4-1	.	CASSYSPTGAYEQYF	TGCGCCAGCAGCTATAGCCCCACGGGGGCTTACGAGCAGTACTTC
13	.	TRBJ1-1	TRBV19	.	CASSIVSHTEAFF	TGTGCCAGTAGTATAGTGTCGCACACTGAAGCTTTCTTT
15	.	TRBJ2-7	TRBV5-1	TRBD2	CASSFTSGEAYEQYF	TGCGCCAGCAGCTTTACTAGCGGGGAGGCCTACGAGCAGTACTTC
14	.	TRBJ1-1	TRBV7-9	.	CASSPGQWGTEAFF	TGTGCCAGCAGCCCTGGACAGTGGGGGACTGAAGCTTTCTTT
18	.	TRBJ1-3	TRBV7-9	.	CASSPGWATLDSGNTIYF	TGTGCCAGCAGCCCTGGGTGGGCGACTCTGGACTCTGGAAACACCATATATTTT
16	.	TRBJ2-1	TRBV7-9	TRBD1	CASSFHGGQLDNEQFF	TGTGCCAGCAGCTTCCATGGGGGACAGCTCGACAATGAGCAGTTCTTC
15	.	TRBJ2-2	TRBV10-2	TRBD2	CATVISGANTGELFF	TGCGCCACCGTGATTAGCGGGGCGAACACCGGGGAGCTGTTTTTT
17	.	TRBJ2-2	TRBV27	TRBD1	CASSPGTVMGNTGELFF	TGTGCCAGCAGTCCCGGGACAGTGATGGGGAACACCGGGGAGCTGTTTTTT
17	.	TRBJ2-3	TRBV6-1	TRBD2	CASSDGLGREGGDTQYF	TGTGCCAGCAGTGATGGTCTTGGGCGGGAGGGAGGAGATACGCAGTATTTT
16	.	TRBJ2-3	TRBV4-3	TRBD2	CASSQDVGGSTDTQYF	TGCGCCAGCAGCCAAGATGTCGGGGGGAGCACAGATACGCAGTATTTT
14	.	TRBJ2-7	TRBV19	.	CASSMLGLNYEQYF	TGTGCCAGTAGTATGCTAGGGTTAAACTACGAGCAGTACTTC
11	.	TRBJ1-1	TRBV7-9	.	CASSSQLEAFF	TGTGCCAGCAGCTCACAGCTTGAAGCTTTCTTT
11	.	TRBJ2-7	TRBV30	TRBD1	CAWGQGNEQYF	TGTGCCTGGGGACAGGGGAACGAGCAGTACTTC
14	.	TRBJ1-1	TRBV28	.	CASSLQPVNTEAFF	TGTGCCAGCAGTTTGCAACCTGTGAACACTGAAGCTTTCTTT
13	.	TRBJ2-7	TRBV6-5	.	CASSYLRGDEQYF	TGTGCCAGCAGTTACCTTCGTGGGGACGAGCAGTACTTC
16	.	TRBJ1-6	TRBV7-2	.	CASSLIPKPGNSPLHF	TGTGCCAGCAGCTTAATACCTAAACCGGGGAATTCACCCCTCCACTTT
10	.	TRBJ1-1	TRBV2	.	CASRGFEAFF	TGTGCCAGCCGCGGGTTTGAAGCTTTCTTT
14	few	TRBJ1-1	TRBV30	.	CAWSDGQTRGEAFF	TGTGCCTGGAGCGATGGACAGACCCGAGGGGAAGCTTTCTTT
16	.	TRBJ2-7	TRBV9	.	CASSTSLTGVAYEQYF	TGTGCCAGCAGCACCTCGCTGACGGGTGTGGCCTACGAGCAGTACTTC
14	.	TRBJ2-7	TRBV10-3	.	CAISLGGSYYEQYF	TGTGCCATCAGCTTAGGGGGTTCCTACTACGAGCAGTACTTC
12	once	TRBJ1-5	TRBV27	.	CASRSGTQPQHF	TGTGCCAGCAGAAGCGGGACCCAGCCCCAGCATTTT
13	.	TRBJ2-7	TRBV7-9	TRBD1	CASSFQGAYEQYF	TGTGCCAGCAGCTTTCAGGGGGCTTACGAGCAGTACTTC
12	.	TRBJ2-1	TRBV7-9	.	CASSLGWNEQFF	TGTGCCAGCAGCTTAGGTTGGAATGAGCAGTTCTTC
14	.	TRBJ1-1	TRBV30	.	CAWSVWDGDTEAFF	TGTGCCTGGAGTGTATGGGACGGGGACACTGAAGCTTTCTTT
15	.	TRBJ2-2	TRBV4-3	.	CASSQVSGDTGELFF	TGCGCCAGCAGCCAAGTCTCTGGGGACACCGGGGAGCTGTTTTTT